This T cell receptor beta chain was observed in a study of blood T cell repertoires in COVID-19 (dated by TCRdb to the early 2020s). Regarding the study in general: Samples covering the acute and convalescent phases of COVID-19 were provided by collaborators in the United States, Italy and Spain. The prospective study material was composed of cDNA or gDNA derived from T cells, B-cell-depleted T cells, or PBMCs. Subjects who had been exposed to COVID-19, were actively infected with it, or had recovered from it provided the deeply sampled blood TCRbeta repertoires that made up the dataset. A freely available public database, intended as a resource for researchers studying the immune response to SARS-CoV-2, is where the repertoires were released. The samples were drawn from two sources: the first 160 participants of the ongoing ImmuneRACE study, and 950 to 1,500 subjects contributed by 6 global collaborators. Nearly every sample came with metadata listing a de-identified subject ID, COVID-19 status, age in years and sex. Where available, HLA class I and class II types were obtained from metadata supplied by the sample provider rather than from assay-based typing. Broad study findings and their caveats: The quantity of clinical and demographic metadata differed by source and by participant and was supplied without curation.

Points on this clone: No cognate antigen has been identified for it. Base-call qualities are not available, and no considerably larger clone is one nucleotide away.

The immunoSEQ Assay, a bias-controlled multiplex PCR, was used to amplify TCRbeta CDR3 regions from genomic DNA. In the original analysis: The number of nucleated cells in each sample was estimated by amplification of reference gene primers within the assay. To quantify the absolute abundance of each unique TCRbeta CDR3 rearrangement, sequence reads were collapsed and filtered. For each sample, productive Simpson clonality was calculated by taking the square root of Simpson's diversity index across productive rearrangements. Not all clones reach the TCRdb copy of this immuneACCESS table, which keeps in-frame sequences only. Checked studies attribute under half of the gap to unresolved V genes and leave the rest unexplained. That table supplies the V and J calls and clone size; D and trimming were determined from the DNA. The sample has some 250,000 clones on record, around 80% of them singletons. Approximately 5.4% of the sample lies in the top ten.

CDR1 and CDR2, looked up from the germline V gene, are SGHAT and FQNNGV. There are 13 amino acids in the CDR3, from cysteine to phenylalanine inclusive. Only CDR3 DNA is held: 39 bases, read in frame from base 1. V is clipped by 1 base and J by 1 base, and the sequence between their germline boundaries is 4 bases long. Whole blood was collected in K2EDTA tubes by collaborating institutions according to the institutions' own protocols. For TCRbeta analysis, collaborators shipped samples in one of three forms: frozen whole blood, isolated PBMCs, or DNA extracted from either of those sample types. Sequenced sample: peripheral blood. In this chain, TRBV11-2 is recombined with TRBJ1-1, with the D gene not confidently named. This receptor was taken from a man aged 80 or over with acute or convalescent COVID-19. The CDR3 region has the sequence CASSLGENTEAFF. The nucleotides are TGTGCCAGCAGCTTAGGAGAGAACACTGAAGCTTTCTTT. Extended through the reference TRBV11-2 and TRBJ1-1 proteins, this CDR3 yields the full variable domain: EAGVAQSPRYKIIEKRQSVAFWCNPISGHATLYWYQQILGQGPKLLIQFQNNGVVDDSQLPKDRFSAERLKGVDSTLKIQPAKLEDSAVYLCASSLGENTEAFFGQGTRLTVV.